The 21 T cell receptor beta chains below come from one sample, sequenced in a study of control samples from healthy donors and cancer patients. The data were produced by immunoSEQ multiplex PCR, yet TCRdb's version contains in-frame clones alone and is incomplete. This table holds 110,000 or so clones, 85% to 90% found once. Specimen: blood. Receptors originate from a man aged 30 to 39 in good health.

The chain carries TRBV5-1 and TRBJ2-5, with D perhaps matching TRBD2 (6 bases). V dropped 6 bases and J dropped 2 bases, with 14 bases sitting between them. Per germline, CDR1 SGHRS and CDR2 YFSETQ. The CDR3 is made up of 14 amino acids. This CDR3 is CASKTGTAQETQYF. Here the CDR3 DNA reads TGCGCCAGCAAAACGGGGACTGCTCAAGAGACCCAGTACTTC.

The chain recombines TRBV7-2 with TRBJ2-7; 11 positions match TRBD2. This CDR3 region has 18 residues. Germline lookup yields CDR1 SGHTA and CDR2 FQGNSA. Losses at the gene ends were 1 base for V and 5 bases for J; bases not matched to a gene: 13. In nucleotides, the CDR3 is TGTGCCAGCAGCTTAGACCTAGCGGGGGGCCTACGAGGGGACGAGCAGTACTTC. Amino acids: CASSLDLAGGLRGDEQYF.

The chain has TRBV7-2 and TRBJ1-3; D is unresolved. The germline CDR1 and CDR2 sequences are SGHTA and FQGNSA. The germline V and J ends were trimmed by 7 bases and 0 bases, with 10 bases remaining between them. The CDR3 runs to 14 residues. The CDR3 region has the DNA TGTGCCAGCATGGCGGGCCTCTCTGGAAACACCATATATTTT. Residues: CASMAGLSGNTIYF.

This clone was recorded a few times. The genes are TRBV10-3 and TRBJ2-5, with D perhaps matching TRBD1 (5 bases). The CDR3 spans 14 residues. The germline gives CDR1 ENHRY, CDR2 SYGVKD. Trimming left V 9 bases short and J 2 bases short, with 16 bases between. The CDR3, as DNA: TGTGCCATTCGAAATTCAGGGATACAAGAGACCCAGTACTTC. Protein sequence: CAIRNSGIQETQYF.

This clone has a handful of counts. V is TRBV3-1 (or the pseudogene TRBV3-2) and J is TRBJ1-1; the D gene is possibly TRBD1 (6 bases). CDR1 is LGHDT, CDR2 YNNKEL, per germline (reference sequence). V shed 1 base and J shed 4 bases, with 10 bases lying between them. The CDR3 has 14 residues. The CDR3 reads CASSQAGVSTEAFF. The CDR3 DNA is TGTGCCAGCAGCCAAGCAGGGGTCAGCACTGAAGCTTTCTTT.

The genes are TRBV24-1 and TRBJ1-1; D not resolved. V lost 8 bases to trimming and J lost 7 bases, with 13 bases between them. Per germline, CDR1 KGHDR and CDR2 SFDVKD. CDR3 length: 12 residues. The CDR3 sequence is CATIGQSDEAFF. The CDR3 bases are TGTGCCACCATCGGTCAGTCTGATGAAGCTTTCTTT.

The rearrangement joins TRBV2 to TRBJ1-2; no reliable D call. V was shortened by 2 bases and J by 4 bases, with 11 bases between the two germline ends. The CDR3 is 14 residues long. Germline V gives CDR1 SNHLY, CDR2 FYNNEI. The CDR3 reads CASSESGTGYGYTF. In DNA, the CDR3 is TGTGCCAGCAGTGAATCGGGTACGGGCTATGGCTACACCTTC.

The chain uses TRBV7-9 and TRBJ2-7; D remains ambiguous. The germline V and J ends were trimmed by 5 bases and 5 bases, with 7 bases remaining between them. CDR3 length equals 11 residues. Germline V lookup: CDR1 SEHNR, CDR2 FQNEAQ (reference sequence). The CDR3, as DNA: TGTGCCAGCAGCATGGCGGACGAGCAGTACTTC. It encodes CASSMADEQYF.

This clone showed up just once. The chain recombines TRBV30 with TRBJ1-1; D call uncertain. V was trimmed by 2 bases and J by 11 bases, leaving 15 bases between them. This CDR3 is 12 amino acids long. CDR1 and CDR2 (germline): GTSNPN, SVGIG (reference sequence). The DNA of the CDR3 is TGTGCCTGGAGTAGACTCCCACCAGCCGCTTTCTTT. Its protein product is CAWSRLPPAAFF.

The chain uses TRBV5-1 and TRBJ1-2; D is perhaps TRBD1 (6 bases). Deletions cut 0 bases from V and 4 bases from J, with 7 bases between. The germline CDR1 and CDR2 sequences are SGHRS and YFSETQ. The CDR3 spans 13 residues. The DNA for the CDR3 is TGCGCCAGCAGCTTGGGACAGGTCTATGGCTACACCTTC. Protein: CASSLGQVYGYTF.

The J gene is TRBJ1-1, the V gene TRBV12-5, with 7 positions matching TRBD1. The CDR3 is 16 residues long. J was trimmed by 0 bases and V by 2 bases; bases with no gene match: 6. Germline V CDR1 and CDR2: LGHNT, FRNRAP. The CDR3 sequence: CASGLRAGGMNTEAFF. The CDR3 nucleotides read TGTGCTAGTGGTTTGAGGGCAGGGGGGATGAACACTGAAGCTTTCTTT.

The chain uses TRBV18 and TRBJ1-3; a possible D gene is TRBD1 (5 bases). Germline CDR1 is KGHSH and CDR2 is LQKENI. V was clipped by 2 bases and J by 4 bases, with 12 bases between them. This CDR3 spans 15 amino acids. CDR3 sequence (DNA): TGTGCCAGCTCACCAACGACAGTCCCCGGAAACACCATATATTTT. Translated: CASSPTTVPGNTIYF. Full variable domain (missing parts from reference TRBV18 and TRBJ1-3): NAGVMQNPRHLVRRRGQEARLRCSPMKGHSHVYWYRQLPEEGLKFMVYLQKENIIDESGMPKERFSAEFPKEGPSILRIQQVVRGDSAAYFCASSPTTVPGNTIYFGEGSWLTVV.

The V call is TRBV9, the J call TRBJ1-3; 7 nucleotides match TRBD1. Germline CDR1 SGDLS, CDR2 YYNGEE. CDR3 length: 16 residues. V shed 4 bases and J 4 bases; nucleotides not matched to a gene: 11. In DNA, the CDR3 is TGTGCCAGCAGCTTAGGACGACAGGGAAGGGGAAACACCATATATTTT. As protein: CASSLGRQGRGNTIYF.

The chain employs TRBV7-3 and TRBJ2-1, with D perhaps TRBD1 or TRBD2 (6 bases each). Trimming stripped 5 bases from V and 6 bases from J, with 20 bases between. Germline V lookup: CDR1 SGHTA, CDR2 FQGTGA. This CDR3 comprises 16 residues. The CDR3 reads CASSPLGGAEANEQFF. The CDR3 DNA follows: TGTGCCAGCAGCCCTCTGGGGGGCGCCGAAGCCAATGAGCAGTTCTTC.

The chain uses TRBV5-1 and TRBJ2-7, with 9 bases identical to TRBD1. V was clipped by 4 bases and J by 2 bases; unmatched bases: 10. Germline lookup yields CDR1 SGHRS and CDR2 YFSETQ. This CDR3 region has 16 residues. The CDR3 DNA reads TGCGCCAGCAGCCCAGGAACAGGGGGCATCGCCTACGAGCAGTACTTC. Its translation is CASSPGTGGIAYEQYF.

This rearrangement joins TRBV18 to TRBJ2-2, with TRBD1 identical over 7 bases. This CDR3 spans 15 amino acids. CDR1 KGHSH and CDR2 LQKENI come from the germline V gene. Germline trimming cut 4 bases from V and 4 bases from J; bases unmatched to any gene: 6. This CDR3 is CASSRTGVSTGELFF. As DNA, the CDR3 is TGTGCCAGCTCACGCACAGGGGTAAGCACCGGGGAGCTGTTTTTT.

The chain is built from TRBV3-1 (or the pseudogene TRBV3-2) and TRBJ1-1, with 10 bases aligning to TRBD1. The CDR3 runs to 13 residues. V lost 5 bases and J lost 5; bases outside the gene matches: 2. The germline V gene encodes CDR1 LGHDT and CDR2 YNNKEL (reference sequence). This chain's CDR3 is CASSKGQGTEAFF. CDR3 DNA: TGTGCCAGCAGCAAGGGACAGGGGACTGAAGCTTTCTTT.

The chain has TRBV29-1 and TRBJ1-1; a weak D match, TRBD1 (6 bases). The V end was cut by 6 bases, the J end by 3 bases, with 8 bases between. From germline, CDR1 is SQVTM and CDR2 ANQGSEA. The CDR3 sequence is 11 residues long. The CDR3 is CSVGADTEAFF. CDR3 nucleotide sequence: TGCAGCGTGGGGGCGGACACTGAAGCTTTCTTT.

The chain links TRBV5-1 to TRBJ1-1, with no clear D. The V gene lost 0 bases and the J gene lost 5 bases, with 11 bases spanning the gap. CDR1 SGHRS and CDR2 YFSETQ come from the germline V gene. The CDR3 is 14 amino acids. CDR3 DNA sequence: TGCGCCAGCAGCTTGGAGGGTTGGGATACTGAAGCTTTCTTT. It specifies CASSLEGWDTEAFF. The full variable domain, rest sourced from reference TRBV5-1 and TRBJ1-1, is KAGVTQTPRYLIKTRGQQVTLSCSPISGHRSVSWYQQTPGQGLQFLFEYFSETQRNKGNFPGRFSGRQFSNSRSEMNVSTLELGDSALYLCASSLEGWDTEAFFGQGTRLTVV.

CDR3 sequence (DNA): TGTGCCAGCAGCCAAGACGCACAGTATTATGGCTACACCTTC. This encodes CASSQDAQYYGYTF. The chain uses TRBV4-2 and TRBJ1-2; no clear D. Germline CDR1 LGHNA, CDR2 YNFKEQ. CDR3 length equals 14 residues. V was pared by 0 bases and J by 5 bases, with 10 bases between.

The rearrangement links TRBV7-3 to TRBJ1-2, with D unclear. The CDR3 totals 12 residues. Germline assignment: CDR1 SGHTA and CDR2 FQGTGA. The ends were cut back, 5 bases at V and 4 bases at J, with 8 bases in the middle. The CDR3 coding sequence is TGTGCCAGCAGCGACGGTCCCTATGGCTACACCTTC. Translating gives CASSDGPYGYTF.